The clone carrying this T cell receptor (beta chain) was picked up many times. TCRdb recomputed calls from the RT-PCR reads with MiXCR, one row per CDR3 protein. This table holds 550,000 to 750,000 distinct CDR3 sequences, 12% to 15% found once. The TCR was taken from a female donor in good health, serving as a healthy control. What was sequenced was memory CD4+ T cells from blood.

Here the CDR3 DNA reads TGCGCCAGCAGCCAAGATCTACAGACCTACGAGCAGTACTTC. Its translation is CASSQDLQTYEQYF. This chain links TRBV4-3 with TRBJ2-7; D call uncertain. Trimming stripped 0 bases from V and 2 bases from J, with 8 bases between. The CDR3 covers 14 residues. The germline CDR1 and CDR2 sequences are LGHNA and YSLEER.